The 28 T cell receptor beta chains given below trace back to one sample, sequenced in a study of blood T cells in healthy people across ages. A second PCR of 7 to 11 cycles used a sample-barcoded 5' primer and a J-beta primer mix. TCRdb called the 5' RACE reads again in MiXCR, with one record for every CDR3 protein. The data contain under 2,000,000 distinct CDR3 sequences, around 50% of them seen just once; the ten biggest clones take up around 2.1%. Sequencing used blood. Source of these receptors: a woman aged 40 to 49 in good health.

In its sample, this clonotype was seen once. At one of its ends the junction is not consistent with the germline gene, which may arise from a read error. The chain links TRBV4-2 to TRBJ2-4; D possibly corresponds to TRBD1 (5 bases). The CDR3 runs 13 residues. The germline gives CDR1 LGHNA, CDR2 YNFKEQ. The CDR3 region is CASGQSQVGEQYF. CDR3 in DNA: TGTGCCAGCGGCCAGTCACAGGTTGGTGAGCAGTACTTC.

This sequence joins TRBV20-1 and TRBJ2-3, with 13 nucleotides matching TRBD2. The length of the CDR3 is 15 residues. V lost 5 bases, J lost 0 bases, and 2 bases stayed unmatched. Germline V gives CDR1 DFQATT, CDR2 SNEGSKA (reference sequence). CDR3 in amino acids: CSALTSGGSTDTQYF. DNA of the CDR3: TGCAGTGCTCTGACTAGCGGGGGGAGCACAGATACGCAGTATTTT.

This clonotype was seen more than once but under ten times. CDR3 residues: CASSQALREGQFF. In DNA form, the CDR3 reads TGCGCCAGCAGCCAAGCTCTCAGGGAAGGGCAGTTCTTC. V and J are TRBV4-1 and TRBJ2-1; tentative D call: TRBD1 (5 bases). This CDR3 is 13 amino acids long. CDR1 and CDR2 (germline): MGHRA, YSYEKL. V was cut by 1 base and J by 12 bases, with 13 bases left in between.

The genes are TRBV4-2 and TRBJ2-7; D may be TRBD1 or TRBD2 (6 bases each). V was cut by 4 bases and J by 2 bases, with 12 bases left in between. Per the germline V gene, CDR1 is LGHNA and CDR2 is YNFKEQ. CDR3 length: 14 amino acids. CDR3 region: CASSPRRGPYEQYF. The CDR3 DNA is TGTGCCAGCAGCCCCAGACGGGGGCCCTACGAGCAGTACTTC.

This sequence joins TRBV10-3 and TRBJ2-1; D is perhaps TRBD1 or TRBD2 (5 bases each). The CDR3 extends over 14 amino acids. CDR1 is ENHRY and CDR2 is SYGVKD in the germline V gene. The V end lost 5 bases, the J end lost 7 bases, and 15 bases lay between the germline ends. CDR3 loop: CAISTGPDANEQFF. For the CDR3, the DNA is TGTGCCATCAGTACGGGACCAGACGCGAATGAGCAGTTCTTC.

CDR3: CASSFGRGEVQYNYGYTF. The CDR3 nucleotides are TGTGCCAGCAGCTTCGGAAGGGGGGAGGTTCAGTATAACTATGGCTACACCTTC. V is TRBV7-2 and J is TRBJ1-2; D perhaps matches TRBD1 (6 bases). Per germline, CDR1 SGHTA and CDR2 FQGNSA. The CDR3 has 18 residues. V was trimmed by 3 bases and J by 1 base, leaving 21 bases between them.

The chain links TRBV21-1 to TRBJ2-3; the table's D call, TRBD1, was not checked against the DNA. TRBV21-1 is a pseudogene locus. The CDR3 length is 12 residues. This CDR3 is CASNRGPDTQYF. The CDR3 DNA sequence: TGTGCCAGCAACAGGGGGCCAGATACGCAGTATTTT.

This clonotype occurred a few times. The CDR3 DNA reads as TGTGCCACCGGCGGGAATTCAGGGGCCAACGTCCTGACTTTC. It translates to CATGGNSGANVLTF. This chain joins TRBV24-1 and TRBJ2-6, with TRBD2 as a possible D gene (6 bases). This CDR3 comprises 14 residues. Germline lookup yields CDR1 KGHDR and CDR2 SFDVKD. V was cut by 9 bases and J by 4 bases, with 12 bases left in between.

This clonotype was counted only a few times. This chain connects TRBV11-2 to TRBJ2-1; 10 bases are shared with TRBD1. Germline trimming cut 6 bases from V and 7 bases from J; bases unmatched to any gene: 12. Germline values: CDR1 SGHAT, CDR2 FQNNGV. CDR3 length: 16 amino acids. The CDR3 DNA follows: TGTGCCAGCAGGCCCGTGGGGGGACAGGGGATGAATGAGCAGTTCTTC. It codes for CASRPVGGQGMNEQFF.

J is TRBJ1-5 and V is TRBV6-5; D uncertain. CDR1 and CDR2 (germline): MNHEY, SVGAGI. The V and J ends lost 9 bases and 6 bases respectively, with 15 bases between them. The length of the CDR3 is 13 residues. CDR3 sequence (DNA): TGTGCCAGTGTGGGCGAGAGAGGTCAGCCCCAGCATTTT. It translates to CASVGERGQPQHF.

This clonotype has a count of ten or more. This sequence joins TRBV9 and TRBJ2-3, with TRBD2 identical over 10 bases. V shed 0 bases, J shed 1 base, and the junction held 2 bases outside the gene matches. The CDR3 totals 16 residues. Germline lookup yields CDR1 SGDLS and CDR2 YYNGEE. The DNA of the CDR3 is TGTGCCAGCAGCGTAGGCCTAGCGGGGGGCACAGATACGCAGTATTTT. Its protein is CASSVGLAGGTDTQYF.

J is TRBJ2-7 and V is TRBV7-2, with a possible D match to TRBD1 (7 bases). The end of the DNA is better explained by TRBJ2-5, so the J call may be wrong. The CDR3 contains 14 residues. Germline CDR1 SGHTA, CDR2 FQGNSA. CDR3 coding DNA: TGTGCCAGCAGCCTGGGGACAGCGGGTGAGACCCAGTACTTC. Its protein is CASSLGTAGETQYF.

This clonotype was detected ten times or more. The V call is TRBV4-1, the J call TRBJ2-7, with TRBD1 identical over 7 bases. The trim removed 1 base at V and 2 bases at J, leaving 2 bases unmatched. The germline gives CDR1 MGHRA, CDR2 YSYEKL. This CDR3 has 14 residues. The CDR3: CASSQVGTAYEQYF. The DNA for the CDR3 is TGCGCCAGCAGCCAAGTAGGGACAGCCTACGAGCAGTACTTC.

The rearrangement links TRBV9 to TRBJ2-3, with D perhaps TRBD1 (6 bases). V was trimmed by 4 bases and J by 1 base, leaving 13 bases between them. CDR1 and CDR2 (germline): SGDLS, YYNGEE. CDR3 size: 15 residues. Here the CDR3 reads CASSTDGGGTDTQYF. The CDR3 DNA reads TGTGCCAGCAGCACCGATGGGGGCGGCACAGATACGCAGTATTTT.

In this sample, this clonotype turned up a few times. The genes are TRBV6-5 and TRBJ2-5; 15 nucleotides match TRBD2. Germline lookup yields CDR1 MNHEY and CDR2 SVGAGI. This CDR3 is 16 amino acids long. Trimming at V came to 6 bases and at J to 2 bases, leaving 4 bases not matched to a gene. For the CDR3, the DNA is TGTGCCAGCAGCGACGGACTAGCGGGGGGGCAAGAGACCCAGTACTTC. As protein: CASSDGLAGGQETQYF.

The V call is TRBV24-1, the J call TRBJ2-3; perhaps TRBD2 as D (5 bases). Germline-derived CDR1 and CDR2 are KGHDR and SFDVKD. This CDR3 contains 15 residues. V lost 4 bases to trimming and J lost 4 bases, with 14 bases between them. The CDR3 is CATSERALGSDTQYF. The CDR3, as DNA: TGTGCCACCAGTGAAAGAGCACTAGGTTCAGATACGCAGTATTTT.

CDR3 amino acids: CASSQEGELRSYEQYF. The CDR3 DNA sequence: TGCGCCAGCAGCCAAGAAGGGGAACTGCGCTCCTACGAGCAGTACTTC. The chain uses TRBV4-1 and TRBJ2-7; D is possibly TRBD1 (5 bases). Trimming left V 0 bases short and J 0 bases short, with 12 bases between. This CDR3 is 16 amino acids long. CDR1 is MGHRA, CDR2 YSYEKL, per germline.

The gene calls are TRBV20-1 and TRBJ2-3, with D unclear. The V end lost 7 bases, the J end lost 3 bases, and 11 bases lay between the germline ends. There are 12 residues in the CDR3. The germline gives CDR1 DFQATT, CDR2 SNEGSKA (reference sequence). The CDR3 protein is CSVSDWTDTQYF. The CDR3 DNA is TGCAGTGTGTCCGACTGGACAGATACGCAGTATTTT.

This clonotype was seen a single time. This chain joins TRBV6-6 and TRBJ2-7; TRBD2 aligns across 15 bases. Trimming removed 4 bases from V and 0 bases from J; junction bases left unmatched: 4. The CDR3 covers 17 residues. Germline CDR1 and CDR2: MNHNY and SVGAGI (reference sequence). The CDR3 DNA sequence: TGTGCCAGCAGTTCCCGGACTAGCGGGGGGGTCTCCTACGAGCAGTACTTC. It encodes CASSSRTSGGVSYEQYF.

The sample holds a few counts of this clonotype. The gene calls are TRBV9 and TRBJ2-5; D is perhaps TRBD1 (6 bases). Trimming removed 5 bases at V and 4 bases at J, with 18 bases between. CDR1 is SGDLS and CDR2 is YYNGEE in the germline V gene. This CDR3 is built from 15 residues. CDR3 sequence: CASRGTPPSRETQYF. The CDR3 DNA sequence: TGTGCCAGCAGGGGGACACCCCCATCGAGAGAGACCCAGTACTTC.

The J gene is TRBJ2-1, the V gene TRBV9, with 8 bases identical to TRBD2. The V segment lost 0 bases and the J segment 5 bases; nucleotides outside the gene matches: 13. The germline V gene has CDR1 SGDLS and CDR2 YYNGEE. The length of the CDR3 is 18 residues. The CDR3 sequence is CASSVGALGGAYHNEQFF. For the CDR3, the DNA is TGTGCCAGCAGCGTAGGGGCCCTCGGGGGGGCCTACCACAATGAGCAGTTCTTC.

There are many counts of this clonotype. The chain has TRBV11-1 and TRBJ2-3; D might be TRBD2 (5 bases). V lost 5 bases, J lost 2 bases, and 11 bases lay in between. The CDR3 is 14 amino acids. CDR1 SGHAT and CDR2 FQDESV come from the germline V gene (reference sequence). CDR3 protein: CASSRGRSTDTQYF. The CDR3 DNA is TGTGCCAGCAGCCGGGGAAGGTCCACAGATACGCAGTATTTT.

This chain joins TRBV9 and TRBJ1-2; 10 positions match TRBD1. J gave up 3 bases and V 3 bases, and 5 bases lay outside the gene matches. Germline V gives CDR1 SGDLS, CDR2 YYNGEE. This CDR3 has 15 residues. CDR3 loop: CASSGGGTGDYGYTF. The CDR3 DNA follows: TGTGCCAGCAGCGGCGGCGGGACAGGGGACTATGGCTACACCTTC.

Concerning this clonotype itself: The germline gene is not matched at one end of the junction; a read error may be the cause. The CDR3 here is CNARAGTNSNQPQHF. The CDR3 nucleotides read TGCAATGCTAGAGCGGGCACTAATAGCAATCAGCCCCAGCATTTT. This rearrangement joins TRBV20-1 to TRBJ1-5, with D unclear. CDR1 and CDR2 (germline): DFQATT, SNEGSKA (reference sequence). The CDR3 covers 15 residues.

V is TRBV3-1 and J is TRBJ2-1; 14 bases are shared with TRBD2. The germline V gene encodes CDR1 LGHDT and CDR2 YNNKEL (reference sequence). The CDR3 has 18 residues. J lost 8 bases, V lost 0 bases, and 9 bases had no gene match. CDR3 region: CASSQEDLGTSGGDEQFF. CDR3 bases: TGTGCCAGCAGCCAAGAGGACCTAGGGACTAGCGGGGGAGATGAGCAGTTCTTC.

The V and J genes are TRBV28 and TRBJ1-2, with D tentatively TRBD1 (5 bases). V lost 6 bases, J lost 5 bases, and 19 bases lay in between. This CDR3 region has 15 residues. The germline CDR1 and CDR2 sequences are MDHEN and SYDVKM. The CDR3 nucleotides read TGTGCCAGCAGACGATCTGTTGGGGGTGGTTATGGCTACACCTTC. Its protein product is CASRRSVGGGYGYTF.

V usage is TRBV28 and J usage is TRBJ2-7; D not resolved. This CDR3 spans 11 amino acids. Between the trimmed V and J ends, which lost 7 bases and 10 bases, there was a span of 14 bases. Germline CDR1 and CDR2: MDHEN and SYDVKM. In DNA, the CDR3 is TGTGCCAGCATCCACGGGTTGATTCAGTACTTC. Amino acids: CASIHGLIQYF.

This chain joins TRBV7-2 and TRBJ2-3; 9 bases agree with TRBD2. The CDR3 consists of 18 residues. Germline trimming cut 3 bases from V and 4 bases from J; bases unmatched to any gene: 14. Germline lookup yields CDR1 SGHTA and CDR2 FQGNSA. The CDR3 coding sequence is TGTGCCAGCAGCTTGACCTTGCGGGGGGGCCTGAAGGCAGATACGCAGTATTTT. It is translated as CASSLTLRGGLKADTQYF. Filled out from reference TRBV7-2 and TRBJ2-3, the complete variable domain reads GAGVSQSPSNKVTEKGKDVELRCDPISGHTALYWYRQSLGQGLEFLIYFQGNSAPDKSGLPSDRFSAERTGGSVSTLTIQRTQQEDSAVYLCASSLTLRGGLKADTQYFGPGTRLTVL.